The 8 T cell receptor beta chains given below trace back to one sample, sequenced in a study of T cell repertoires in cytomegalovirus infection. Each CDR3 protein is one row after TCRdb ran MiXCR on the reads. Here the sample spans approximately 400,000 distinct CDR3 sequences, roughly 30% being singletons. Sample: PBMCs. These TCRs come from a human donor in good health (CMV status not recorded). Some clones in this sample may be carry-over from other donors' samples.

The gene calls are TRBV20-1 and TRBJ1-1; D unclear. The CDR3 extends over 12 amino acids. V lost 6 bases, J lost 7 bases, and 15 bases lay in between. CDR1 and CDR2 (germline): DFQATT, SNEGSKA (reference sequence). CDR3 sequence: CSAEIGPREAFF. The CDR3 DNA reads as TGCAGTGCCGAAATCGGACCGCGTGAAGCTTTCTTT.

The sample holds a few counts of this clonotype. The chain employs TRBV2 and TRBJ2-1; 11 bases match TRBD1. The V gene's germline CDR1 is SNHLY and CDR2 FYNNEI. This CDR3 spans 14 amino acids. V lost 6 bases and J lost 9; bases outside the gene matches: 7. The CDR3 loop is CASSRDRGIGEQFF. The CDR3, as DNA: TGTGCCAGCAGCCGGGACAGGGGGATAGGTGAGCAGTTCTTC. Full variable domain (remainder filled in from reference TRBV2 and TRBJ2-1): EPEVTQTPSHQVTQMGQEVILRCVPISNHLYFYWYRQILGQKVEFLVSFYNNEISEKSEIFDDQFSVERPDGSNFTLKIRSTKLEDSAMYFCASSRDRGIGEQFFGPGTRLTVL.

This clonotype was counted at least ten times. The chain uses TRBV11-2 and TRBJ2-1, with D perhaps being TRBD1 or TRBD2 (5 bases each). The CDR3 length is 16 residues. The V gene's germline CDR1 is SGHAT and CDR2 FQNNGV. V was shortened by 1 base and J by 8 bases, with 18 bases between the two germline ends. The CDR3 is CASSLGDDSLGDEQFF. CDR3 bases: TGTGCCAGCAGCTTAGGGGACGACAGCCTTGGGGATGAGCAGTTCTTC.

The CDR3 DNA reads as TGTGCCAGCAGTTTGATATGGGGCGGAGGAACTGAAGCTTTCTTT. This gives the protein CASSLIWGGGTEAFF. This chain uses TRBV12-3 or TRBV12-4 with TRBJ1-1, with D maybe TRBD1 (5 bases). Trimming stripped 3 bases from V and 5 bases from J, with 16 bases between. This CDR3 comprises 15 residues.

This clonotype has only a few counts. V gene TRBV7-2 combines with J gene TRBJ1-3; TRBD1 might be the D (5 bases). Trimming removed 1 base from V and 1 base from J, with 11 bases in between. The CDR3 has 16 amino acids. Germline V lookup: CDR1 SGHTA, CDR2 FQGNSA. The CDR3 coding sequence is TGTGCCAGCAGCTTAGACCCGGGGGGGTCTGGAAACACCATATATTTT. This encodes CASSLDPGGSGNTIYF.

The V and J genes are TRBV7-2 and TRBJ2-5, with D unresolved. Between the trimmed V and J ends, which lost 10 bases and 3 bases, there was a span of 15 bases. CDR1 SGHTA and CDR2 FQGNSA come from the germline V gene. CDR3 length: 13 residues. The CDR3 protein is CAICRAVEETQYF. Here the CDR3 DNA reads TGTGCCATCTGCCGGGCTGTGGAAGAGACCCAGTACTTC.

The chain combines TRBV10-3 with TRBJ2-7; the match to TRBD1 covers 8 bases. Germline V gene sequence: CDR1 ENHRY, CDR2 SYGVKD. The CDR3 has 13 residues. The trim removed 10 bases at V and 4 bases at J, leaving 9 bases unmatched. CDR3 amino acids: CATSTGVFYEQYF. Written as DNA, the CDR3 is TGTGCCACTTCGACAGGGGTATTTTACGAGCAGTACTTC.

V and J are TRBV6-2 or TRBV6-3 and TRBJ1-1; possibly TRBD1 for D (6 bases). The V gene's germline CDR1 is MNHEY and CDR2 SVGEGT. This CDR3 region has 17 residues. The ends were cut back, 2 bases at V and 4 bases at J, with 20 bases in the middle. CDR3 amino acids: CASSYRVLPTGATEAFF. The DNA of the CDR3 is TGTGCCAGCAGTTACCGTGTCCTCCCGACGGGGGCCACTGAAGCTTTCTTT.